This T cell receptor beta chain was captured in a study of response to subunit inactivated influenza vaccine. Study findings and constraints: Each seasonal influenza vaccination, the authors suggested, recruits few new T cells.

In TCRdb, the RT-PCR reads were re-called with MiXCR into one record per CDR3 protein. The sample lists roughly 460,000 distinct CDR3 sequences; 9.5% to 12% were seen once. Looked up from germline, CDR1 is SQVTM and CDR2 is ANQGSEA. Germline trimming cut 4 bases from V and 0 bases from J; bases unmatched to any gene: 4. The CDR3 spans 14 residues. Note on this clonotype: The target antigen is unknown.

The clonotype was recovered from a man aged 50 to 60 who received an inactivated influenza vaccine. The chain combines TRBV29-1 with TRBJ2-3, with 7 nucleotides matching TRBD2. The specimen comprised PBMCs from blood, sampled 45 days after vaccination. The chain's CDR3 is CSVASGVSTDTQYF. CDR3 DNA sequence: TGCAGCGTTGCGAGCGGGGTTAGCACAGATACGCAGTATTTT.